What follows are 17 T cell receptor beta chains derived from one specimen sequenced in a study of shared clonotypes between healthy human individuals. The table came from immunoSEQ multiplex PCR; TCRdb's copy has only in-frame clones and leaves some out. The sample has over a million clones, 75% to 85% seen once. The sequenced sample was memory CD4+ T cells from PBMCs. Described subset: CD45RA-negative fraction. Receptors originate from a man between 18 and 35 years old in good health. Some clones in this sample may be carry-over from other donors' samples.

The rearrangement joins TRBV25-1 to TRBJ2-5; 8 bases line up with TRBD2. CDR1 is MGHDK and CDR2 is SYGVNS in the germline V gene. V dropped 8 bases and J dropped 0; count of bases not matched to a gene: 11. The CDR3 has 16 amino acids. The CDR3 sequence: CASSDYSGAYQETQYF. In DNA form, the CDR3 reads TGTGCCAGCTCGGATTATAGCGGGGCGTACCAAGAGACCCAGTACTTC.

The chain carries TRBV7-9 and TRBJ1-2; D ambiguous. Germline V CDR1 and CDR2: SEHNR, FQNEAQ (reference sequence). V gave up 6 bases and J gave up 0 bases, with 11 bases separating them. There are 14 residues in the CDR3. The chain's CDR3 is CASRAGNANYGYTF. The CDR3 nucleotides read TGTGCCAGCAGAGCGGGCAACGCTAACTATGGCTACACCTTC.

V is TRBV6-5 and J is TRBJ1-4; no definite D call. CDR1 and CDR2 (germline): MNHEY, SVGAGI. The CDR3 spans 14 residues. Trimming shortened V by 6 bases and J by 6 bases, and 14 bases separated the two germline ends. CDR3 bases: TGTGCCAGCAGGGACCACGGGAGATATGAAAAACTGTTTTTT. Residues: CASRDHGRYEKLFF.

This clone has only a few counts. The chain couples TRBV7-9 to TRBJ1-3; D is possibly TRBD1 (5 bases). There are 15 residues in the CDR3. Trimming removed 5 bases at V and 0 bases at J, with 11 bases between. The V gene's germline CDR1 is SEHNR and CDR2 FQNEAQ (reference sequence). DNA for the CDR3: TGTGCCAGCAGCGACCCGACAGACTCTGGAAACACCATATATTTT. This codes for CASSDPTDSGNTIYF. Full variable domain (outside the CDR3, taken from reference TRBV7-9 and TRBJ1-3): DTGVSQNPRHKITKRGQNVTFRCDPISEHNRLYWYRQTLGQGPEFLTYFQNEAQLEKSRLLSDRFSAERPKGSFSTLEIQRTEQGDSAMYLCASSDPTDSGNTIYFGEGSWLTVV.

CDR3 residues: CASSFVGTGHTGELFF. CDR3 DNA: TGTGCCAGCAGTTTTGTCGGGACAGGGCACACCGGGGAGCTGTTTTTT. J is TRBJ2-2 and V is TRBV28; 9 nucleotides agree with TRBD1. The CDR3 covers 16 residues. V shed 3 bases, J shed 3 bases, and the junction held 5 bases outside the gene matches. The germline CDR1 and CDR2 sequences are MDHEN and SYDVKM.

A note on this clone: Other DNA sequences in the sample encode the same CDR3. The CDR3 loop reads CASSLAGRDYNEQFF. CDR3 nucleotides: TGCGCCAGCAGCTTGGCCGGGAGGGACTACAATGAGCAGTTCTTC. The chain carries TRBV5-1 and TRBJ2-1, with 8 bases aligning to TRBD2. CDR3 length equals 15 residues. Germline CDR1 and CDR2: SGHRS and YFSETQ. The trim removed 0 bases at V and 3 bases at J, leaving 2 bases unmatched. Using reference TRBV5-1 and TRBJ2-1 for the parts outside the CDR3, the full variable domain is KAGVTQTPRYLIKTRGQQVTLSCSPISGHRSVSWYQQTPGQGLQFLFEYFSETQRNKGNFPGRFSGRQFSNSRSEMNVSTLELGDSALYLCASSLAGRDYNEQFFGPGTRLTVL.

This rearrangement joins TRBV2 to TRBJ1-2; D not certain. Germline V gene sequence: CDR1 SNHLY, CDR2 FYNNEI. V was trimmed by 1 base and J by 1 base, leaving 19 bases between them. The CDR3 extends over 18 amino acids. The chain's CDR3 is CASSEGLTPFSNNYGYTF. CDR3 sequence (DNA): TGTGCCAGCAGTGAAGGTCTTACACCGTTTTCAAATAACTATGGCTACACCTTC.

This sequence joins TRBV7-9 and TRBJ1-2; 7 bases match TRBD1. The V gene end was trimmed by 7 bases and the J gene end by 4 bases; junction bases not matched to a gene: 12. CDR1 and CDR2 (germline): SEHNR, FQNEAQ (reference sequence). The CDR3 loop spans 15 amino acids. The CDR3 is CASTFTGEPIYGYTF. In nucleotides, the CDR3 is TGTGCCAGCACTTTCACAGGGGAGCCTATCTATGGCTACACCTTC.

The chain links TRBV7-2 to TRBJ2-3; 8 bases fit TRBD2. V trimming: 4 bases; J trimming: 3 bases; junction bases outside the gene matches: 9. CDR1 is SGHTA and CDR2 is FQGNSA in the germline V gene. The CDR3 spans 16 residues. In DNA, the CDR3 is TGTGCCAGCAGCTCCAACGGGAGGGCGGGTACAGATACGCAGTATTTT. Protein sequence: CASSSNGRAGTDTQYF. Using reference TRBV7-2 and TRBJ2-3 for the parts outside the CDR3, the full variable domain is GAGVSQSPSNKVTEKGKDVELRCDPISGHTALYWYRQSLGQGLEFLIYFQGNSAPDKSGLPSDRFSAERTGGSVSTLTIQRTQQEDSAVYLCASSSNGRAGTDTQYFGPGTRLTVL.

This clone showed up just once. V and J are TRBV6-7 and TRBJ1-2; unclear D gene. TRBV6-7 is noted as an ORF with a role that remains uncertain. The CDR3 length is 13 residues. The V gene lost 6 bases and the J gene lost 4 bases, with 12 bases spanning the gap. In nucleotides, the CDR3 is TGTGCCAGCAGCAACGACCGGATCTATGGCTACACCTTC. It encodes CASSNDRIYGYTF.

V and J are TRBV9 and TRBJ2-1; 7 bases are shared with TRBD1. Germline V CDR1 and CDR2: SGDLS, YYNGEE. V lost 5 bases, J lost 2 bases, and 4 bases stayed unmatched. CDR3 length: 14 residues. CDR3 protein: CASSLGQTYNEQFF. The CDR3, as DNA: TGTGCCAGCAGTTTGGGACAGACCTACAATGAGCAGTTCTTC.

The chain recombines TRBV15 with TRBJ2-5, with 8 bases lining up with TRBD1. The CDR3 is 13 amino acids. Trimming removed 5 bases from V and 9 bases from J; junction bases left unmatched: 8. Germline V gene sequence: CDR1 LNHNV, CDR2 YYDKDF (reference sequence). This chain's CDR3 is CATSQDRERAQYF. The CDR3 coding sequence is TGTGCCACCAGCCAGGACAGGGAGAGGGCCCAGTACTTC.

Turning to this clone: At the DNA level, this CDR3 is encoded by other sequences in the same sample as well. The chain employs TRBV6-1 and TRBJ1-2; D not certain. The CDR3 has 12 residues. Per germline, CDR1 MNHNS and CDR2 SASEGT. V gave up 6 bases and J gave up 4 bases, with 9 bases separating them. The DNA of the CDR3 is TGTGCCAGCAGGGGGAGTGGCTATGGCTACACCTTC. Translation: CASRGSGYGYTF.

This clone is a singleton in its sample. This chain uses TRBV7-8 with TRBJ2-1, with 7 bases aligning to TRBD1. The CDR3 contains 13 residues. Unmatched junction bases numbered 12, after V lost 11 bases and J lost 8 bases. Germline loops: CDR1 SGHVS, CDR2 FQNEAQ. DNA for the CDR3: TGTGCCGGATCAGGGGACAGTTACCATGAGCAGTTCTTC. Translated: CAGSGDSYHEQFF.

This chain uses TRBV6-5 with TRBJ1-1; TRBD1 is a possible D gene (6 bases). Germline loops: CDR1 MNHEY, CDR2 SVGAGI. V lost 5 bases and J lost 6, with 19 bases in between. The CDR3 has 15 residues. The CDR3 coding sequence is TGTGCCAGCAGTAGCCCGACAGGAGGGAGGGCTGAAGCTTTCTTT. It yields the protein CASSSPTGGRAEAFF.

The J gene is TRBJ2-5, the V gene TRBV5-1; TRBD1 is a possible D gene (6 bases). This CDR3 contains 15 residues. Germline CDR1 and CDR2: SGHRS and YFSETQ. Trimming cost V 4 bases and J 4 bases, with 17 bases left between them. The CDR3 loop is CASSDSGTLGETQYF. CDR3 nucleotides: TGCGCCAGCAGCGATTCCGGGACACTTGGAGAGACCCAGTACTTC.

The chain is built from TRBV7-8 and TRBJ2-7, with 8 bases aligning to TRBD2. The CDR3 length is 16 residues. The V gene's germline CDR1 is SGHVS and CDR2 FQNEAQ. The ends lost 3 bases at V and 6 bases at J; junction bases unmatched: 13. CDR3 sequence: CASSLFFREGQGEQYF. As DNA, the CDR3 is TGTGCCAGCAGCTTGTTTTTCCGGGAGGGCCAGGGCGAGCAGTACTTC.